This TCR beta chain was profiled in a study of blood T cell repertoires in COVID-19. The V end lost 2 bases, the J end lost 4 bases, and 10 bases lay between the germline ends. Germline assignment: CDR1 SGDLS and CDR2 YYNGEE. CDR3 size: 13 residues. Clones were sequenced by immunoSEQ multiplex PCR, and TCRdb holds only the in-frame ones, with some missing. The table shows around 190,000 clones, with about four fifths occurring only once. This clone appeared once. The chain recombines TRBV9 with TRBJ2-7, with D hard to call. Sequenced input: peripheral blood. The source is a man aged 55 to 70 with acute or convalescent COVID-19. CDR3 protein: CASSVQSEYEQYF. The CDR3 DNA reads as TGTGCCAGCAGCGTCCAGTCGGAGTACGAGCAGTACTTC.